Presented here are 5 T cell receptor beta chains from one specimen sequenced in a study of cytomegalovirus exposure and HLA in healthy donors. Use of 60 Vbeta and 13 Jbeta primers characterized the PCR. Using immunoSEQ multiplex PCR, the repertoire was profiled, and TCRdb retains in-frame clones only, with some absent. The repertoire holds 150,000 to 200,000 clones, with roughly 88% as singletons. Sequenced material: PBMCs. The receptors originated from a woman between 18 and 29 years old in good health and CMV-seronegative.

This chain joins TRBV11-2 and TRBJ2-5, with 9 bases lining up with TRBD2. This CDR3 has 17 residues. CDR1 SGHAT and CDR2 FQNNGV come from the germline V gene. V shed 0 bases, J shed 5 bases, and the junction held 10 bases outside the gene matches. CDR3 in DNA: TGTGCCAGCAGCTTAGATATAGCGGGGGCCGGTGGGGAGACCCAGTACTTC. Its protein product is CASSLDIAGAGGETQYF.

This clone was observed a handful of times. The rearrangement joins TRBV7-9 to TRBJ1-5; the D gene is possibly TRBD1 (6 bases). V was trimmed by 6 bases and J by 4 bases, leaving 10 bases between them. This CDR3 comprises 13 residues. Germline V gives CDR1 SEHNR, CDR2 FQNEAQ (reference sequence). The CDR3, as DNA: TGTGCCAGCAGTCCGGGGACAAATCAGCCCCAGCATTTT. Its protein product is CASSPGTNQPQHF.

The J gene is TRBJ2-3, the V gene TRBV7-9, with D possibly matching TRBD2 (6 bases). The CDR3 length is 15 residues. V gave up 6 bases and J gave up 3 bases, with 16 bases separating them. Germline CDR1 SEHNR, CDR2 FQNEAQ (reference sequence). In DNA, the CDR3 is TGTGCCAGCAGAGAGCGGGTCTGGGGAACAGATACGCAGTATTTT. It encodes CASRERVWGTDTQYF.

The J gene is TRBJ1-3, the V gene TRBV30, with D unresolved. Trimming cost V 7 bases and J 4 bases, with 8 bases left between them. This CDR3 spans 11 amino acids. CDR1 and CDR2 from the germline V gene are GTSNPN and SVGIG (reference sequence). The CDR3 protein is CASRRGNTIYF. The CDR3, as DNA: TGTGCCTCTAGGAGGGGAAACACCATATATTTT. The variable domain in full, completed from reference TRBV30 and TRBJ1-3, reads SQTIHQWPATLVQPVGSPLSLECTVEGTSNPNLYWYRQAAGRGLQLLFYSVGIGQISSEVPQNLSASRPQDRQFILSSKKLLLSDSGFYLCASRRGNTIYFGEGSWLTVV.

This clone was seen more than once but under ten times. The CDR3 DNA reads as TGTGCCAGCAGCGGGGGAAGCGGGGGGGCCCACGAGCAGTACTTC. It translates to CASSGGSGGAHEQYF. The chain couples TRBV4-2 to TRBJ2-7; 10 positions match TRBD2. This CDR3 spans 15 amino acids. J gave up 5 bases and V 5 bases, and 9 bases lay outside the gene matches. Germline CDR1 is LGHNA and CDR2 is YNFKEQ.